The 27 T cell receptor beta chains below come from one sample, sequenced in a study of OX40 agonist ivuxolimab in advanced cancers. Using immunoSEQ multiplex PCR, the repertoire was profiled, and TCRdb retains in-frame clones only, with some absent. The data contain more than 45,000 clones, 85% to 90% of them singletons. The source material was CD4+ or CD8+ T cells sorted from blood, sampled in a trial of the OX40 agonist ivuxolimab. The receptor source for this set is an adult with an advanced solid tumor such as melanoma, head and neck, liver or kidney cancer.

The V call is TRBV18, the J call TRBJ1-2; D remains ambiguous. This CDR3 comprises 15 residues. The germline V gene has CDR1 KGHSH and CDR2 LQKENI. With 3 bases removed from V and 8 bases from J, the gap between germline ends came to 19 bases. The CDR3 region has the DNA TGTGCCAGCTCACCTCGGCCAGAAACCCACCTGGGCTACACCTTC. It is translated as CASSPRPETHLGYTF.

The chain links TRBV27 to TRBJ2-5; D not certain. Trimming removed 4 bases from V and 0 bases from J, with 6 bases in between. The CDR3 has 13 residues. The germline CDR1 and CDR2 sequences are MNHEY and SMNVEV (reference sequence). Here the CDR3 DNA reads TGTGCCAGCAGTTCAGGAAACCAAGAGACCCAGTACTTC. Its protein is CASSSGNQETQYF.

This CDR3 reads CASGFAGGTEAFF. The CDR3 DNA follows: TGTGCTAGTGGTTTTGCTGGGGGCACTGAAGCTTTCTTT. This chain connects TRBV12-5 to TRBJ1-1; D perhaps matches TRBD1 (5 bases). Germline CDR1 is LGHNT and CDR2 is FRNRAP. The CDR3 runs 13 residues. The germline V and J ends were trimmed by 3 bases and 4 bases, with 9 bases remaining between them.

The chain links TRBV27 to TRBJ2-3; 7 nucleotides line up with TRBD2. Germline values: CDR1 MNHEY, CDR2 SMNVEV (reference sequence). This CDR3 comprises 13 residues. V was pared by 5 bases and J by 6 bases, with 5 bases of the junction left unmatched. The CDR3 region has the DNA TGTGCCAGCAGTCCGGTCGGGAGGGATACGCAGTATTTT. Its translation: CASSPVGRDTQYF.

Only one count was recorded for this clone. Other DNA sequences in this sample translate to the same CDR3. The genes are TRBV6-1 and TRBJ1-5; TRBD1 might be the D (6 bases). CDR1 MNHNS and CDR2 SASEGT come from the germline V gene. The CDR3 sequence is 14 residues long. V dropped 2 bases and J dropped 4 bases, with 9 bases sitting between them. The DNA for the CDR3 is TGTGCCAGCAGTGAACAACAGGGAAATCAGCCCCAGCATTTT. Translated: CASSEQQGNQPQHF.

This sequence joins TRBV7-3 and TRBJ2-5; the match to TRBD2 covers 7 bases. The CDR3 contains 15 residues. V was clipped by 0 bases and J by 1 base; unmatched bases: 2. Germline values: CDR1 SGHTA, CDR2 FQGTGA. The CDR3 loop reads CASSLTAGLQETQYF. CDR3 DNA: TGTGCCAGCAGCTTAACAGCGGGGCTCCAAGAGACCCAGTACTTC.

This clone was seen a single time. The chain carries TRBV9 and TRBJ2-7; possibly TRBD1 or TRBD2 for D (5 bases each). The CDR3 runs to 17 residues. V dropped 0 bases and J dropped 5 bases, with 21 bases sitting between them. In germline, CDR1 is SGDLS, CDR2 YYNGEE. The CDR3: CASSVELEGWGSHEQYF. The CDR3 region has the DNA TGTGCCAGCAGCGTAGAATTAGAGGGTTGGGGGTCCCACGAGCAGTACTTC.

The rearrangement joins TRBV4-1 to TRBJ2-3, with TRBD1 matching 9 bases. V was clipped by 0 bases and J by 4 bases; unmatched bases: 8. The germline CDR1 and CDR2 sequences are MGHRA and YSYEKL. The CDR3 is 17 amino acids. The CDR3 bases are TGCGCCAGCAGCCAAGATGGGCAGGGACAGGGTGCAGATACGCAGTATTTT. Translated: CASSQDGQGQGADTQYF.

The chain joins TRBV10-3 to TRBJ1-4, with a possible D match to TRBD1 (5 bases). This CDR3 has 13 amino acids. Germline loops: CDR1 ENHRY, CDR2 SYGVKD. Trimming removed 6 bases at V and 5 bases at J, with 10 bases between. The CDR3 loop is CAISGTENEKLFF. CDR3 DNA: TGTGCCATCAGCGGGACGGAGAATGAAAAACTGTTTTTT.

The genes are TRBV10-3 and TRBJ1-1; the D is unclear. V was clipped by 6 bases and J by 0 bases, with 8 bases between them. The CDR3 is 13 amino acids. CDR1 ENHRY and CDR2 SYGVKD come from the germline V gene. In nucleotides, the CDR3 is TGTGCCATCAGCGACATGTTGAACACTGAAGCTTTCTTT. It encodes CAISDMLNTEAFF.

V usage is TRBV6-5 and J usage is TRBJ1-6; TRBD1 aligns across 7 bases. Germline loops: CDR1 MNHEY, CDR2 SVGAGI. This CDR3 region has 13 residues. Trimming cost V 8 bases and J 7 bases; bases outside gene matches: 5. For the CDR3, the DNA is TGTGCCAGCGGAAAACAGGGGAATTCACCCCTCCACTTT. Translation gives CASGKQGNSPLHF.

The chain recombines TRBV7-2 with TRBJ2-7, with 12 bases identical to TRBD2. CDR1 and CDR2 (germline): SGHTA, FQGNSA. The CDR3 extends over 19 amino acids. V lost 5 bases, J lost 0 bases, and 14 bases stayed unmatched. The CDR3, as DNA: TGTGCCAGCAGCCCTCCGGGACTAGCGGGTAATGCGAGCTCCTACGAGCAGTACTTC. Protein product: CASSPPGLAGNASSYEQYF.

The chain links TRBV6-1 to TRBJ2-2; possible D gene TRBD1, 6 bases. CDR3 size: 16 residues. Germline V gene sequence: CDR1 MNHNS, CDR2 SASEGT. V lost 2 bases and J lost 5, with 15 bases in between. In DNA form, the CDR3 reads TGTGCCAGCAGTGAATCCAGGGGAGTAAAAACCGGGGAGCTGTTTTTT. This encodes CASSESRGVKTGELFF.

This clone has a single count. The rearrangement uses TRBV6-5 and TRBJ2-6, with TRBD1 matching 7 bases. Germline CDR1 reads MNHEY; CDR2 reads SVGAGI. After removal of 8 bases from V and 2 bases from J, the junction contained 6 bases not matched to a gene. This CDR3 region has 15 residues. In DNA, the CDR3 is TGTGCCAGCTGGGACAGTATCCCTGGGGCCAACGTCCTGACTTTC. This codes for CASWDSIPGANVLTF.

The chain joins TRBV18 to TRBJ2-5, with 7 bases matching TRBD1. The CDR3 sequence is 14 residues long. Germline lookup yields CDR1 KGHSH and CDR2 LQKENI. V dropped 3 bases and J dropped 6; count of bases not matched to a gene: 7. The chain's CDR3 is CASSPGTARQTQYF. The CDR3 coding sequence is TGTGCCAGCTCACCCGGGACAGCTAGGCAGACCCAGTACTTC.

The DNA for the CDR3 is TGTGCCAGTAGTATAGAAACCGGGACTAGCGGGGTACCCGCAGATACGCAGTATTTT. The encoded protein is CASSIETGTSGVPADTQYF. The chain recombines TRBV19 with TRBJ2-3; 13 bases agree with TRBD2. Unmatched junction bases numbered 10, after V lost 0 bases and J lost 4 bases. CDR1 and CDR2 (germline): LNHDA, SQIVND (reference sequence). The CDR3 runs to 19 residues.

The J gene is TRBJ1-5, the V gene TRBV30; TRBD1 might be the D (5 bases). Germline CDR1 reads GTSNPN; CDR2 reads SVGIG (reference sequence). V lost 0 bases and J lost 4, with 25 bases in between. This CDR3 comprises 19 residues. CDR3 sequence reads: CAWSVFSRGSRGLNQPQHF. CDR3 DNA: TGTGCCTGGAGTGTATTCTCTCGGGGGAGTAGGGGATTAAATCAGCCCCAGCATTTT.

The chain employs TRBV19 and TRBJ1-5; 8 bases fit TRBD1. The junction had 5 bases not matched to a gene; V was cut back by 3 bases and J by 4 bases. Germline CDR1 reads LNHDA; CDR2 reads SQIVND (reference sequence). The CDR3 covers 15 residues. The CDR3 is CASSIGQGANQPQHF. The CDR3 DNA is TGTGCCAGTAGTATTGGACAGGGAGCTAATCAGCCCCAGCATTTT.

The gene calls are TRBV5-1 and TRBJ1-1, with D hard to call. CDR1 and CDR2 from the germline V gene are SGHRS and YFSETQ. The V gene lost 1 base and the J gene lost 1 base, with 8 bases spanning the gap. The CDR3 sequence is 14 residues long. The CDR3 is CASSLSSGNTEAFF. The CDR3 region has the DNA TGCGCCAGCAGCTTGAGTTCAGGGAACACTGAAGCTTTCTTT.

This clone was found a few times. This chain joins TRBV7-2 and TRBJ1-1; the match to TRBD1 covers 8 bases. The CDR3 runs to 13 residues. Germline V gene lookup returns CDR1 SGHTA and CDR2 FQGNSA. After removal of 5 bases from V and 4 bases from J, the junction contained 3 bases not matched to a gene. CDR3 nucleotide sequence: TGTGCCAGCAGCCAACAGGGGGGCACTGAAGCTTTCTTT. It encodes CASSQQGGTEAFF. The whole variable domain, filled in from reference TRBV7-2 and TRBJ1-1, reads GAGVSQSPSNKVTEKGKDVELRCDPISGHTALYWYRQSLGQGLEFLIYFQGNSAPDKSGLPSDRFSAERTGGSVSTLTIQRTQQEDSAVYLCASSQQGGTEAFFGQGTRLTVV.

Only one count was recorded for this clone. CDR3 DNA sequence: TGTGCCAGCAGCACACGTCCCGGGACAGATAACTCTGGAAACACCATATATTTT. Its protein product is CASSTRPGTDNSGNTIYF. This chain uses TRBV7-9 with TRBJ1-3, with 7 bases lining up with TRBD1. The CDR3 contains 18 residues. Trimming at V came to 5 bases and at J to 0 bases, leaving 13 bases not matched to a gene. Germline CDR1 reads SEHNR; CDR2 reads FQNEAQ (reference sequence).

This clone turned up a few times. The chain carries TRBV6-5 and TRBJ1-5; the D gene is possibly TRBD1 (6 bases). The CDR3 runs to 15 residues. The germline V gene has CDR1 MNHEY and CDR2 SVGAGI. With 6 bases removed from V and 2 bases from J, the gap between germline ends came to 14 bases. Here the CDR3 DNA reads TGTGCCAGCAGGGACACAGGGACCGGCAATCAGCCCCAGCATTTT. It specifies CASRDTGTGNQPQHF.

The rearrangement uses TRBV7-6 and TRBJ2-5; 13 nucleotides agree with TRBD2. CDR1 is SGHVS, CDR2 FNYEAQ, per germline. The CDR3 totals 15 residues. V shed 6 bases, J shed 5 bases, and the junction held 6 bases outside the gene matches. DNA of the CDR3: TGTGCCAGCAGACCAACTAGCGGGGGGGTGGAGACCCAGTACTTC. This codes for CASRPTSGGVETQYF.

V is TRBV5-1 and J is TRBJ1-3; D might be TRBD1 (5 bases). Trimming shortened V by 2 bases and J by 0 bases, and 9 bases separated the two germline ends. The CDR3 totals 15 residues. CDR1 is SGHRS, CDR2 YFSETQ, per germline. The CDR3 loop is CASSFGATSGNTIYF. For the CDR3, the DNA is TGCGCCAGCAGCTTTGGGGCAACCTCTGGAAACACCATATATTTT.

The V and J genes are TRBV28 and TRBJ2-4; 9 positions match TRBD2. This CDR3 contains 15 residues. In germline, CDR1 is MDHEN, CDR2 SYDVKM. V trimming: 5 bases; J trimming: 3 bases; junction bases outside the gene matches: 5. The DNA for the CDR3 is TGTGCCAGCAGTCCCTCGCGGGGGGGCAAAAACATTCAGTACTTC. This translates into CASSPSRGGKNIQYF.

The CDR3 nucleotides read TGTGCCAGCAGCCAAGGTCGAGGGACCCAGTACTTC. Its translation: CASSQGRGTQYF. The chain carries TRBV14 and TRBJ2-5; D gene unclear. In germline, CDR1 is SGHDN, CDR2 FVKESK. V dropped 1 base and J dropped 7 bases, with 7 bases sitting between them. This CDR3 has 12 amino acids.

This clone has just one count. The rearrangement joins TRBV4-1 to TRBJ2-3, with no clear D. Trimming pared 1 base from V and 4 bases from J, leaving 21 bases between. The germline CDR1 and CDR2 sequences are MGHRA and YSYEKL. The CDR3 has 18 residues. CDR3 sequence (DNA): TGCGCCAGCAGCCAAGGAGGAGCTAGTAGGGCAGCCGCAGATACGCAGTATTTT. This codes for CASSQGGASRAAADTQYF.